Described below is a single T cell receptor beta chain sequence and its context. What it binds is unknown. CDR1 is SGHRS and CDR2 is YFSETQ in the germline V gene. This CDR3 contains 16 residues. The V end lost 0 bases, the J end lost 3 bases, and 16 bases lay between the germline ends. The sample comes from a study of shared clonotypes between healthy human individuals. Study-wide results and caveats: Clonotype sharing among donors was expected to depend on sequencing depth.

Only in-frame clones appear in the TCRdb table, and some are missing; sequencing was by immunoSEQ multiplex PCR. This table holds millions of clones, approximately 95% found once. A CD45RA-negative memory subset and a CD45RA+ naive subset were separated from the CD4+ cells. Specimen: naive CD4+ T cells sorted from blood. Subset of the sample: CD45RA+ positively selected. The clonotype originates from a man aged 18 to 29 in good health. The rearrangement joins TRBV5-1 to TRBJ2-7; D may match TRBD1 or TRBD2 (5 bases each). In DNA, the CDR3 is TGCGCCAGCAGCTTGGCTCCGGGGCCGACTAACTACGAGCAGTACTTC. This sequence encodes CASSLAPGPTNYEQYF.